This T cell receptor (beta chain) was observed in a study of T cell responses to AZD1222 COVID-19 vaccine. Study results and caveats: Spike-specific TCR breadth and depth rose after two AZD1222 doses. The sample set comprised mostly white British donors with more females, and clonal diversity was possibly underestimated. Only a handful of AZD1222 recipients, several in all, had baseline seropositivity. Repertoires were obtained solely post-peak T cell response.

The CDR3 is 13 residues long. Trimming shortened V by 5 bases and J by 7 bases, and 12 bases separated the two germline ends. About this clone: Its target is unknown.

Method: immunoSEQ multiplex PCR; TCRdb's copy keeps in-frame clones and lacks some. The data show approximately 120,000 clones, about 90% seen once. The chain carries TRBV12-3 or TRBV12-4 and TRBJ2-1, with a tentative D call TRBD2 (5 bases). The origin of this receptor is an adult in good health. Sequences were derived from peripheral blood, sampled on day 0 of AZD1222 vaccination. The CDR3 coding sequence is TGTGCCAGCAGTACACTTGGGGAGAATGAGCAGTTCTTC. Translated, it gives CASSTLGENEQFF.